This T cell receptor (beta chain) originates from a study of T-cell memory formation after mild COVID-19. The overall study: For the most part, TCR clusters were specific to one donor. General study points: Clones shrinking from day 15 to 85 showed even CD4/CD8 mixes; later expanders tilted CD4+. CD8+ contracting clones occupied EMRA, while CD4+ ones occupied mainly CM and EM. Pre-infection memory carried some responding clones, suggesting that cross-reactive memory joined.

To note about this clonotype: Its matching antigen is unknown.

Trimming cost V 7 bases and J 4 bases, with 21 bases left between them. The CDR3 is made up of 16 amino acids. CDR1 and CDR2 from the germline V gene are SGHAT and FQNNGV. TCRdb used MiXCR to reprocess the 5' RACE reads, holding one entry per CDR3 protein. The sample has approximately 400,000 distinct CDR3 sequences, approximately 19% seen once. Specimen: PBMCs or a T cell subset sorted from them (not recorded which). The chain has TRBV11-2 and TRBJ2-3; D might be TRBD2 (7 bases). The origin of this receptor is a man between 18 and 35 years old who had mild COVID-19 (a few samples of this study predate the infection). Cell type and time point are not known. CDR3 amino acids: CASTLPLWGGADTQYF. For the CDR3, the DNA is TGTGCCAGCACCCTACCTCTTTGGGGGGGCGCAGATACGCAGTATTTT.